Listed here are 8 T cell receptor beta chains from one sample, sequenced in a study of cytomegalovirus exposure and HLA in healthy donors. Use of 60 Vbeta and 13 Jbeta primers characterized the PCR. Here immunoSEQ multiplex PCR was the method, and the copy in TCRdb shows in-frame clones only, minus some. The sample carries about 140,000 clones, approximately 84% recorded once. Sequencing input: PBMCs. These receptors all come from a woman aged 55-69 years in good health and CMV-seropositive.

The V and J genes are TRBV11-3 and TRBJ2-3; D remains ambiguous. Germline CDR1 reads SGHNT; CDR2 reads YENEEA. This CDR3 region has 14 residues. V was pared by 5 bases and J by 1 base, with 10 bases between. The CDR3 DNA reads TGTGCCAGCAGCCCGGCGGTGCGCACAGATACGCAGTATTTT. Translating gives CASSPAVRTDTQYF.

The chain recombines TRBV21-1 with TRBJ2-7; the D call of TRBD1 is as the table states it, not checked on the DNA. TRBV21-1 is shown as a pseudogene. CDR3 size: 16 residues. CDR3 DNA: TGTGCCAGCAGCAAATCCTCCCAGGGGACCGACTACGAGCAGTACTTC. Its protein is CASSKSSQGTDYEQYF.

The V call is TRBV11-3, the J call TRBJ1-1; D may be TRBD1 (6 bases). The CDR3 is 14 residues long. The V gene lost 5 bases and the J gene lost 4 bases, with 14 bases spanning the gap. The germline V gene encodes CDR1 SGHNT and CDR2 YENEEA. CDR3 DNA: TGTGCCAGCAGCCATCCGCAGGGGCTCACTGAAGCTTTCTTT. Its translation: CASSHPQGLTEAFF.

The chain couples TRBV29-1 to TRBJ2-7; TRBD2 matches 9 bases. The germline V gene has CDR1 SQVTM and CDR2 ANQGSEA. Germline trimming cut 4 bases from V and 0 bases from J; bases unmatched to any gene: 7. The CDR3 consists of 15 residues. As DNA, the CDR3 is TGCAGCGTTGGGCCCGCGGGAGGGGCCTCCTACGAGCAGTACTTC. Amino acids: CSVGPAGGASYEQYF.

CDR3 nucleotides: TGTGCCAGCAGCTTTCAACCGGGACTAGAGGCCGAGCAGTACTTC. This translates into CASSFQPGLEAEQYF. This sequence joins TRBV7-2 and TRBJ2-7; 8 nucleotides align to TRBD2. Trimming at V came to 3 bases and at J to 6 bases, leaving 10 bases not matched to a gene. Germline assignment: CDR1 SGHTA and CDR2 FQGNSA. The CDR3 sequence is 15 residues long.

The chain carries TRBV9 and TRBJ2-3; 14 positions agree with TRBD2. The V segment lost 4 bases and the J segment 7 bases; nucleotides outside the gene matches: 11. The CDR3 has 17 amino acids. Germline V gene sequence: CDR1 SGDLS, CDR2 YYNGEE. The CDR3 DNA reads as TGTGCCAGCAGCCCCGGACTAGCGGGAGGCCCATTGTATACGCAGTATTTT. Amino acids: CASSPGLAGGPLYTQYF. Together with reference TRBV9 and TRBJ2-3, the CDR3 gives the full variable domain: DSGVTQTPKHLITATGQRVTLRCSPRSGDLSVYWYQQSLDQGLQFLIQYYNGEERAKGNILERFSAQQFPDLHSELNLSSLELGDSALYFCASSPGLAGGPLYTQYFGPGTRLTVL.

The V and J genes are TRBV14 and TRBJ2-7; TRBD2 might be the D (6 bases). From germline, CDR1 is SGHDN and CDR2 FVKESK. This CDR3 region has 15 residues. V was trimmed by 0 bases and J by 5 bases, leaving 14 bases between them. This CDR3 reads CASSQDALGGNEQYF. The DNA for the CDR3 is TGTGCCAGCAGCCAAGACGCCCTCGGGGGAAACGAGCAGTACTTC.

The CDR3 sequence is CASSWRAGEGETQYF. In DNA form, the CDR3 reads TGTGCCAGCAGCTGGAGGGCGGGAGAAGGAGAGACCCAGTACTTC. The rearrangement links TRBV9 to TRBJ2-5, with TRBD2 matching over 7 bases. This CDR3 has 15 amino acids. Germline trimming cut 4 bases from V and 4 bases from J; bases unmatched to any gene: 10. CDR1 and CDR2 (germline): SGDLS, YYNGEE.